Detailed here is one T cell receptor (beta chain). This clone's antigen is unknown. Per-base qualities were not stored, and no clone one base away is much larger. V and J are truncated by 2 bases and 5 bases respectively, leaving an intervening sequence of 21 bases. From its cysteine to its phenylalanine, the CDR3 spans 16 amino acids. The CDR3 DNA has 48 bases and is translated from base 1. The germline V gene (reference sequence) gives CDR1 as GTSNPN and CDR2 as SVGIG. The CDR3 regions of human TCRbeta chains were analyzed by immunosequencing. Per the original workflow: TCRs in the repertoires were matched against a reference library of SARS-CoV-2-specific TCRs that had been generated with the MIRA antigen-specificity platform. Breadth meant the fraction of unique TCRs that were SARS-CoV-2-associated, whereas depth meant the fraction of total T cells that were SARS-CoV-2-associated. Using the MIRA data, every spike-specific TCR was mapped to the spike region that the TCR reacted to and assigned to either a CD4 or a CD8 class. Log10-transformed breadth and depth values were compared by one-way ANOVA with Sidak's multiple comparisons tests. Not all clones reach the TCRdb copy of this immuneACCESS table, which keeps in-frame sequences only. Checked studies attribute under half of the gap to unresolved V genes and leave the rest unexplained. Clone size and the V and J calls come from that table; the DNA yielded D and trimming. This sample comprises some 200,000 clones, 88% of them detected only once. The top ten clonotypes cover approximately 26% of the sample.

This specimen comes from a study of T cell responses to AZD1222 COVID-19 vaccine (dated by TCRdb to the early 2020s). About the study as a whole: TCR sequencing covered about 230 trial participants: about 210 given two doses of AZD1222 and about 26 given two doses of MenACWY control vaccine. Enrollment into the trials was organized by age into subgroups of 18-55, 56-69 and 70-plus years, and those subgroups contained roughly 150, 30 and 60 TCR-sequenced participants, respectively.

What this sample's time point label stands for: about 28 days (+/-7) after the second vaccine dose. AZD1222 recipients with second doses at about 4 weeks or about 12 weeks were pooled, because spike-specific TCR depth and breadth did not differ between schedules. Vaccinee samples came from UK trials COV001 and COV002, including a single-blind randomized controlled phase 2/3 trial of AZD1222 (ChAdOx1 nCoV-19) in healthy adults. For TCRbeta chain sequencing, PBMC samples from trial participants were taken at day 0 and at day 28 after the second dose. Broader findings and caveats from the paper: Conclusions about previously exposed vaccinees are limited because only six or seven AZD1222 recipients were SARS-CoV-2 seropositive at baseline. Participants were mostly white British, with more females than males. The authors suggested clonal diversity may have been underestimated. After two AZD1222 doses, both the breadth and the depth of spike-specific TCRs were significantly higher than at day 0 and than in MenACWY recipients. Vaccine-associated CD4 TCRs spanned the whole spike protein, with dominant responses in regions 160-218 and 743-854. Nearly half of unique spike-specific TCRs reportedly recognized epitopes outside regions mutated in the B.1.351 and B.1.1.7 variants. No day 14 peak-response samples were available, so repertoires were characterized only after the peak T cell response. The 56-69-year group was small, and its depth increase did not reach significance, likely because of low power.

The rearranged segments are TRBV30 and TRBJ1-2; the D gene is perhaps TRBD1, on 6 matching bases. This sequence was found in an adult who received the AZD1222 COVID-19 vaccine. Here the sequenced sample was peripheral blood, taken 28 days after the second AZD1222 dose. The CDR3 in this case is CAWSPDRFGQSYGYTF. The sequenced DNA is TGTGCCTGGAGTCCCGATAGGTTTGGACAGTCGTATGGCTACACCTTC.